Listed here are 29 T cell receptor beta chains from one sample, sequenced in a study of cytomegalovirus exposure and HLA in healthy donors. Use of 60 Vbeta and 13 Jbeta primers characterized the PCR. The protocol was immunoSEQ multiplex PCR, while the TCRdb copy is restricted to in-frame clones and leaves out a portion. The profile shows 130,000 or so clones, approximately 74% of them singletons. Sequenced material: PBMCs. Receptors were obtained from a man aged 18 to 30 in good health and CMV-seropositive.

The chain is built from TRBV2 and TRBJ1-4; D is possibly TRBD1 (5 bases). The CDR3 covers 16 residues. Between the trimmed V and J ends, which lost 4 bases and 2 bases, there was a span of 14 bases. CDR1 is SNHLY and CDR2 is FYNNEI in the germline V gene. The CDR3 DNA reads as TGTGCCAGCAGTGCAATGGGGCGTTCGACTAATGAAAAACTGTTTTTT. It specifies CASSAMGRSTNEKLFF. The full variable domain, in which reference TRBV2 and TRBJ1-4 provide the parts outside the CDR3, is EPEVTQTPSHQVTQMGQEVILRCVPISNHLYFYWYRQILGQKVEFLVSFYNNEISEKSEIFDDQFSVERPDGSNFTLKIRSTKLEDSAMYFCASSAMGRSTNEKLFFGSGTQLSVL.

J is TRBJ1-1 and V is TRBV4-3; TRBD1 is a possible D gene (6 bases). The V gene lost 4 bases and the J gene lost 3 bases, with 18 bases spanning the gap. The CDR3 spans 16 residues. The germline V gene encodes CDR1 LGHNA and CDR2 YSLEER. The CDR3: CASSPYEGEGDTEAFF. In DNA, the CDR3 is TGCGCCAGCAGCCCCTACGAGGGAGAGGGGGACACTGAAGCTTTCTTT.

Only one count was recorded for this clone. This CDR3 is CSVEAFGYGYTF. The CDR3, as DNA: TGCAGCGTTGAGGCCTTCGGGTATGGCTACACCTTC. The V gene is TRBV29-1, the J gene TRBJ1-2; D is unresolved. Germline V gene sequence: CDR1 SQVTM, CDR2 ANQGSEA. V was cut by 3 bases and J by 5 bases, with 10 bases left in between. The CDR3 extends over 12 amino acids.

The chain employs TRBV5-1 and TRBJ2-3; no definite D call. The CDR3 covers 15 residues. The V gene's germline CDR1 is SGHRS and CDR2 YFSETQ. The germline V and J ends were trimmed by 6 bases and 2 bases, with 16 bases remaining between them. The CDR3 nucleotides read TGCGCCAGCACCCGAGGCGGATTCCTCACAGATACGCAGTATTTT. This encodes CASTRGGFLTDTQYF.

This clone occurred once. V is TRBV29-1 and J is TRBJ1-1; TRBD1 agrees at 9 bases. V gave up 7 bases and J gave up 1 base; unmatched junction bases: 4. The CDR3 covers 13 residues. The germline V gene encodes CDR1 SQVTM and CDR2 ANQGSEA. The CDR3 sequence is CSAWDRANTEAFF. For the CDR3, the DNA is TGCAGCGCGTGGGACAGGGCGAACACTGAAGCTTTCTTT.

This CDR3 reads CASSLGQGKGTDTQYF. As DNA, the CDR3 is TGTGCCAGTAGTCTTGGACAGGGAAAGGGCACAGATACGCAGTATTTT. The chain uses TRBV19 and TRBJ2-3; 8 nucleotides agree with TRBD1. The CDR3 contains 16 residues. Germline-derived CDR1 and CDR2 are LNHDA and SQIVND (reference sequence). Trimming at V came to 5 bases and at J to 1 base, leaving 8 bases not matched to a gene.

The rearrangement links TRBV27 to TRBJ2-3, with TRBD1 identical over 8 bases. Unmatched junction bases numbered 13, after V lost 5 bases and J lost 3 bases. This CDR3 spans 17 amino acids. From germline, CDR1 is MNHEY and CDR2 SMNVEV (reference sequence). The DNA of the CDR3 is TGTGCCAGCAGTGCTAAGACAGGGGATGGGATTACAGATACGCAGTATTTT. Translation gives CASSAKTGDGITDTQYF.

This clone has more than one count but fewer than ten. The rearrangement uses TRBV5-1 and TRBJ1-1; TRBD1 matches 7 bases. The CDR3 is 17 amino acids. CDR1 is SGHRS and CDR2 is YFSETQ in the germline V gene. V gave up 1 base and J gave up 0 bases; unmatched junction bases: 9. For the CDR3, the DNA is TGCGCCAGCAGCTTGACAGGGGTCTTGTCGCTGAACACTGAAGCTTTCTTT. It yields the protein CASSLTGVLSLNTEAFF.

The chain uses TRBV28 and TRBJ2-7; D is perhaps TRBD2 (7 bases). There are 14 residues in the CDR3. With 3 bases removed from V and 2 bases from J, the gap between germline ends came to 11 bases. Germline CDR1 reads MDHEN; CDR2 reads SYDVKM. CDR3: CASSFSGGPYEQYF. In DNA, the CDR3 is TGTGCCAGCAGTTTTTCCGGGGGGCCCTACGAGCAGTACTTC.

This sequence joins TRBV5-6 and TRBJ1-6; D is perhaps TRBD1 (6 bases). Trimming pared 6 bases from V and 6 bases from J, leaving 16 bases between. Germline CDR1 SGHDT, CDR2 YYEEEE. This CDR3 is built from 15 residues. This CDR3 reads CASTLHQGTNSPLHF. The CDR3 bases are TGTGCCAGCACACTTCATCAGGGGACTAATTCACCCCTCCACTTT.

A word on this clone: The same CDR3 can be traced to other DNA sequences in this sample. This sequence joins TRBV5-1 and TRBJ1-2; TRBD1 aligns across 10 bases. The V gene's germline CDR1 is SGHRS and CDR2 YFSETQ. V gave up 5 bases and J gave up 5 bases; unmatched junction bases: 6. This CDR3 contains 14 residues. The CDR3 is CASRAGTGVYGYTF. The CDR3 nucleotides are TGCGCCAGCAGAGCCGGGACAGGGGTTTATGGCTACACCTTC. Full variable domain (rest looked up from reference TRBV5-1 and TRBJ1-2): KAGVTQTPRYLIKTRGQQVTLSCSPISGHRSVSWYQQTPGQGLQFLFEYFSETQRNKGNFPGRFSGRQFSNSRSEMNVSTLELGDSALYLCASRAGTGVYGYTFGSGTRLTVV.

This chain connects TRBV7-9 to TRBJ1-1; TRBD1 matches at 9 bases. The CDR3 is 17 residues long. The germline V gene encodes CDR1 SEHNR and CDR2 FQNEAQ (reference sequence). The V gene end was trimmed by 4 bases and the J gene end by 0 bases; junction bases not matched to a gene: 9. The CDR3 nucleotides read TGTGCCAGCAGCTACTCCGGGACAGGGTTCATGAACACTGAAGCTTTCTTT. Protein product: CASSYSGTGFMNTEAFF.

The genes are TRBV30 and TRBJ2-7, with TRBD2 as a possible D gene (5 bases). Germline CDR1 reads GTSNPN; CDR2 reads SVGIG (reference sequence). Trimming took off 1 base at V and 0 bases at J, with 7 bases between the two ends. This CDR3 comprises 13 residues. DNA for the CDR3: TGTGCCTGGAGTGGAGGGCTCTCCTACGAGCAGTACTTC. This encodes CAWSGGLSYEQYF.

The rearrangement uses TRBV6-5 and TRBJ1-1; maybe TRBD1 (6 bases). V lost 10 bases and J 7 bases, leaving 19 bases between the germline ends. This CDR3 contains 13 residues. Germline-derived CDR1 and CDR2 are MNHEY and SVGAGI. The CDR3 protein is CATSKRGLGEAFF. The CDR3 nucleotides are TGTGCCACTTCAAAGCGGGGGCTCGGTGAAGCTTTCTTT.

The V gene is TRBV9, the J gene TRBJ1-2; possibly TRBD1 for D (6 bases). Germline V gives CDR1 SGDLS, CDR2 YYNGEE. V shed 3 bases and J shed 0 bases, with 12 bases lying between them. The CDR3 length is 15 residues. CDR3 nucleotides: TGTGCCAGCAGCGACCGGACAGATTCTAACTATGGCTACACCTTC. It encodes CASSDRTDSNYGYTF.

The chain carries TRBV6-5 and TRBJ1-1; D gene uncertain. CDR1 and CDR2 (germline): MNHEY, SVGAGI. The CDR3 runs to 13 residues. V shed 7 bases and J shed 6 bases, with 15 bases lying between them. The DNA of the CDR3 is TGTGCCAGCAAAACAGAGATCATCTCTGAAGCTTTCTTT. Translation: CASKTEIISEAFF.

The chain is built from TRBV19 and TRBJ1-5, with a tentative D call TRBD1 (6 bases). Germline V CDR1 and CDR2: LNHDA, SQIVND (reference sequence). V was cut by 5 bases and J by 0 bases, with 17 bases left in between. This CDR3 is 17 amino acids long. DNA for the CDR3: TGTGCCAGTAGTCCCTCCGGGGGGCGGTCTAGCAATCAGCCCCAGCATTTT. Residues: CASSPSGGRSSNQPQHF.

The chain combines TRBV18 with TRBJ1-5, with TRBD1 matching over 7 bases. The ends lost 4 bases at V and 0 bases at J; junction bases unmatched: 3. This CDR3 has 15 residues. From germline, CDR1 is KGHSH and CDR2 LQKENI. The CDR3 DNA reads TGTGCCAGCTCACGGGACAGCAATAGCAATCAGCCCCAGCATTTT. Protein: CASSRDSNSNQPQHF.

This clone was recorded a few times. The CDR3 here is CASSLGHHNSPLHF. Here the CDR3 DNA reads TGTGCCAGCAGCTTAGGTCATCATAATTCACCCCTCCACTTT. The J gene is TRBJ1-6, the V gene TRBV7-8, with D uncertain. With 1 base removed from V and 5 bases from J, the gap between germline ends came to 6 bases. The CDR3 loop spans 14 amino acids. From germline, CDR1 is SGHVS and CDR2 FQNEAQ.

The chain employs TRBV25-1 and TRBJ2-7; the match to TRBD1 covers 11 bases. This CDR3 region has 16 residues. V lost 2 bases to trimming and J lost 1 base; unmatched junction nucleotides: 4. Germline CDR1 is MGHDK and CDR2 is SYGVNS. CDR3 DNA: TGTGCCAGCAGTGAAGGGGACAGGGGGATTTCCTACGAGCAGTACTTC. Residues: CASSEGDRGISYEQYF.

The rearrangement joins TRBV7-9 to TRBJ1-1; D is uncertain. This CDR3 is built from 15 residues. Germline lookup yields CDR1 SEHNR and CDR2 FQNEAQ (reference sequence). Trimming cost V 4 bases and J 1 base, with 13 bases left between them. The CDR3 here is CASSSPREGNTEAFF. CDR3 coding DNA: TGTGCCAGCAGCTCCCCTAGGGAGGGGAACACTGAAGCTTTCTTT.

The chain is built from TRBV4-1 and TRBJ2-7; D not resolved. The CDR3 consists of 14 residues. CDR1 is MGHRA, CDR2 YSYEKL, per germline. Deletions cut 0 bases from V and 2 bases from J, with 8 bases between. CDR3: CASSQDPGTYEQYF. CDR3 sequence (DNA): TGCGCCAGCAGCCAAGATCCAGGAACCTACGAGCAGTACTTC.

The chain uses TRBV7-2 and TRBJ1-3; 7 nucleotides match TRBD1. With V trimmed by 3 bases and J by 4 bases, 3 bases remained unmatched. CDR1 is SGHTA, CDR2 FQGNSA, per germline. The length of the CDR3 is 14 residues. The CDR3: CASSFDRAGNTIYF. In DNA form, the CDR3 reads TGTGCCAGCAGCTTCGACAGGGCGGGAAACACCATATATTTT. The complete variable domain, with remaining parts taken from reference TRBV7-2 and TRBJ1-3, reads GAGVSQSPSNKVTEKGKDVELRCDPISGHTALYWYRQSLGQGLEFLIYFQGNSAPDKSGLPSDRFSAERTGGSVSTLTIQRTQQEDSAVYLCASSFDRAGNTIYFGEGSWLTVV.

The chain joins TRBV13 to TRBJ2-3; the D gene is possibly TRBD1 (6 bases). This CDR3 is built from 13 residues. The V end was cut by 1 base, the J end by 4 bases, with 6 bases between. Germline V lookup: CDR1 PRHDT, CDR2 FYEKMQ (reference sequence). The CDR3 nucleotides are TGTGCCAGCAGCTTAGAGGGGGCAGATACGCAGTATTTT. Protein: CASSLEGADTQYF.

As regards this clone: Distinct nucleotide sequences in the sample also encode this CDR3. The chain links TRBV6-5 to TRBJ2-7; TRBD2 might be the D (6 bases). Germline V lookup: CDR1 MNHEY, CDR2 SVGAGI. The CDR3 runs 14 residues. With 0 bases removed from V and 0 bases from J, the gap between germline ends came to 6 bases. The CDR3, as DNA: TGTGCCAGCAGTTACTCCGGGAGCTCCTACGAGCAGTACTTC. Translated: CASSYSGSSYEQYF.

The chain is built from TRBV19 and TRBJ2-3, with 11 bases that match TRBD2. With 4 bases clipped from V and 0 bases from J, the junction kept 9 bases outside the gene matches. The CDR3 consists of 18 residues. CDR1 is LNHDA and CDR2 is SQIVND in the germline V gene (reference sequence). CDR3 loop: CASSTRLAGRTSTDTQYF. As DNA, the CDR3 is TGTGCCAGTAGTACCCGACTAGCGGGGAGGACTAGCACAGATACGCAGTATTTT.

The genes are TRBV6-4 and TRBJ2-1; 8 bases fit TRBD2. The germline CDR1 and CDR2 sequences are MRHNA and SNTAGT. Trimming at V came to 5 bases and at J to 4 bases, leaving 10 bases not matched to a gene. CDR3 length: 16 amino acids. In DNA form, the CDR3 reads TGTGCCAGCAGTTCCGGGGGGACTAGTACTTACAATGAGCAGTTCTTC. Translation: CASSSGGTSTYNEQFF.

The genes are TRBV6-5 and TRBJ2-7; 9 bases align to TRBD1. From germline, CDR1 is MNHEY and CDR2 SVGAGI. This CDR3 contains 15 residues. Trimming cost V 4 bases and J 4 bases; bases outside gene matches: 8. The DNA of the CDR3 is TGTGCCAGCAGTTCCCCCGGGACAGGGCCTTACGAGCAGTACTTC. Translation gives CASSSPGTGPYEQYF.

The chain joins TRBV7-2 to TRBJ1-1; unclear D gene. Germline V lookup: CDR1 SGHTA, CDR2 FQGNSA. The CDR3 has 14 residues. With 6 bases removed from V and 3 bases from J, the gap between germline ends came to 14 bases. The CDR3 protein is CASRLYPGDTEAFF. CDR3 coding DNA: TGTGCCAGCAGGCTCTACCCCGGGGACACTGAAGCTTTCTTT.